The next 19 T cell receptor beta chains were all read from a single sample in a study of CXCR3-negative and CXCR3-positive naive CD8 T cells. Libraries of TRB cDNA were made by 5' RACE and carried UMIs. For each CDR3 protein, TCRdb gives one entry from its re-call of the 5' RACE reads, without DNA. This table lists 150,000 to 180,000 distinct CDR3 sequences. The study's findings and limits: When CXCR3-positive naive cells were set against CXCR3-negative naive cells, the former had more hydrophobic TRB CDR3s.

Their target antigens are unknown. Sequencing used naive CXCR3+ CD8+ T cells from blood. As to subset: CD45RO-CCR7+CD27+CD95- naive CD8+ T cells expressing CXCR3 (TNR3+). All receptors come from a human donor in good health. Some clones in this sample may be carry-over from other donors' samples.

The chain joins TRBV4-2 to TRBJ1-6. CDR1 is LGHNA and CDR2 is YNFKEQ in the germline V gene. CDR3 length equals 16 residues. The CDR3 is CASSQEPQHSNSPLHF.

The chain recombines TRBV6-6 with TRBJ1-2; TCRdb picks TRBD1, but there is no DNA to check that call. CDR3 length equals 13 residues. Germline CDR1 is MNHNY and CDR2 is SVGAGI (reference sequence). This chain's CDR3 is CASSYLPQGGYTF.

The J gene is TRBJ2-5, the V gene TRBV28; TCRdb gives TRBD1 as the D gene, but with no DNA this cannot be confirmed. CDR3 length: 15 amino acids. CDR1 MDHEN and CDR2 SYDVKM come from the germline V gene. The CDR3 sequence is CASSFPRGAKETQYF.

The chain couples TRBV29-1 to TRBJ1-1. CDR1 is SQVTM, CDR2 ANQGSEA, per germline. This CDR3 has 11 residues. CDR3 amino acids: CSWTRETEAFF.

This chain links TRBV7-9 with TRBJ2-5; TCRdb selects TRBD2, and the lack of DNA leaves this call unchecked. CDR1 is SEHNR and CDR2 is FQNEAQ in the germline V gene (reference sequence). CDR3 size: 17 residues. The CDR3 sequence is CASSDGTSGRAQETQYF.

This chain links TRBV5-6 with TRBJ2-1; no DNA is available, so the TRBD2 call from TCRdb remains unchecked. This CDR3 spans 14 amino acids. Per the germline V gene, CDR1 is SGHDT and CDR2 is YYEEEE. This chain's CDR3 is CASSDRALPNEQFF.

The chain carries TRBV28 and TRBJ2-1. The CDR3 extends over 15 amino acids. Germline V CDR1 and CDR2: MDHEN, SYDVKM. CDR3 loop: CASSPLASSYNEQFF.

This CDR3 is CASSSTPRETQYF. The genes are TRBV12-3 or TRBV12-4 and TRBJ2-5. The CDR3 has 13 amino acids.

The gene calls are TRBV5-4 and TRBJ2-5; TCRdb returns TRBD1, unconfirmable since there is no DNA. CDR1 is SGHNT and CDR2 is YYREEE in the germline V gene (reference sequence). The CDR3 runs 16 residues. CDR3: CASSLAGGAAGETQYF. Looking up the rest from reference TRBV5-4 and TRBJ2-5 gives the full variable domain: ETGVTQSPTHLIKTRGQQVTLRCSSQSGHNTVSWYQQALGQGPQFIFQYYREEENGRGNFPPRFSGLQFPNYSSELNVNALELDDSALYLCASSLAGGAAGETQYFGPGTRLLVL.

The chain uses TRBV7-8 and TRBJ2-5. Germline V CDR1 and CDR2: SGHVS, FQNEAQ. This CDR3 is built from 14 residues. CDR3 loop: CASSSTVYQETQYF.

The chain recombines TRBV11-2 with TRBJ1-1; TCRdb's assignment of TRBD1 cannot be checked, as there is no DNA. This CDR3 has 14 amino acids. Germline V gene sequence: CDR1 SGHAT, CDR2 FQNNGV. The CDR3 loop is CASSQHGSAAEAFF.

V is TRBV5-5 and J is TRBJ2-7; TCRdb names TRBD1, which stays unverified in the absence of DNA. Germline V lookup: CDR1 SGHKS, CDR2 YYEKEE (reference sequence). The CDR3 spans 15 residues. This CDR3 reads CASSLTSRGGYEQYF.

The chain is built from TRBV6-6 and TRBJ2-1; the D gene TCRdb calls, TRBD1, cannot be checked with no DNA. The CDR3 is made up of 17 amino acids. In germline, CDR1 is MNHNY, CDR2 SVGAGI (reference sequence). The CDR3 loop reads CASIGGLEVGSYNEQFF.

V gene TRBV7-2 combines with J gene TRBJ2-4. CDR1 and CDR2 (germline): SGHTA, FQGNSA. This CDR3 has 12 amino acids. CDR3 amino acids: CASSLLSNIQYF.

The chain is built from TRBV10-1 and TRBJ2-5; TCRdb outputs TRBD1, but without DNA this stays unchecked. The CDR3 sequence is 16 residues long. Germline values: CDR1 WNHNN, CDR2 SYGVQD (reference sequence). This CDR3 reads CASSESGGFYQETQYF.

The rearrangement uses TRBV2 and TRBJ2-1; TCRdb outputs TRBD1, but without DNA this stays unchecked. Germline CDR1 and CDR2: SNHLY and FYNNEI. This CDR3 has 17 residues. The CDR3 here is CASTSLPGDQKVNEQFF.

The V call is TRBV12-3 or TRBV12-4, the J call TRBJ2-2; the D gene TCRdb calls, TRBD1, cannot be checked with no DNA. The CDR3 is 17 amino acids. The CDR3: CASSLSPGTGGSGELFF.

This chain joins TRBV28 and TRBJ2-7; the TCRdb call, TRBD2, lacks DNA for checking. This CDR3 comprises 14 residues. Germline V gene data show CDR1 as MDHEN and CDR2 as SYDVKM. This CDR3 reads CASNLVAGVYEQYF.

The V call is TRBV14, the J call TRBJ2-1; the D call of TRBD2 rests on TCRdb alone, since no DNA is present to check it. Germline V CDR1 and CDR2: SGHDN, FVKESK. The CDR3 sequence is 15 residues long. This CDR3 is CASSRLAGGLGEQFF.